Included here is one T cell receptor beta chain sequence, with context. Its antigen is not identified. This same CDR3 is encoded by further DNA sequences in the sample. The investigators split CD4+ cells into a CD45RA+ naive subset and a CD45RA-negative memory subset. This record belongs to a study of shared clonotypes between healthy human individuals. Sequencing was performed with immunoSEQ multiplex PCR; in TCRdb, only in-frame clones are kept and a portion is missing. The sample has around 2.1 million clones, about 94% seen once. Overall study results and limits: Expectations were that clonotype sharing among donors would be affected by sequencing depth. The naive CD4 repertoires of several donors were compared, and roughly 5.1% of clonotypes were shared.

This TCR came from a man aged 18 to 35 in good health. The specimen was naive CD4+ T cells sorted from blood. As for subset: CD45RA+ positively selected.

Here the CDR3 reads CASSSTGLGNTEAFF. The DNA of the CDR3 is TGTGCCAGCAGTTCGACAGGGCTGGGGAACACTGAAGCTTTCTTT. The rearrangement links TRBV6-5 to TRBJ1-1; TRBD1 matches 7 bases. Germline CDR1 MNHEY, CDR2 SVGAGI. V gave up 4 bases and J gave up 1 base; unmatched junction bases: 6. The CDR3 sequence is 15 residues long.